This TCR beta chain emerged from a study of T cell changes during pregnancy in multiple sclerosis. TCRdb's table, derived via immunoSEQ multiplex PCR, lists solely in-frame clones and lacks some. Here the sample spans more than 65,000 clones, roughly 90% being singletons. Germline lookup yields CDR1 SGHVS and CDR2 FQNEAQ. V shed 4 bases, J shed 4 bases, and the junction held 4 bases outside the gene matches. CDR3 length: 15 amino acids. The sample here was peripheral blood, taken in the first trimester of pregnancy. The chain combines TRBV7-8 with TRBJ1-4, with 9 bases identical to TRBD1. The sequence came from a female donor with multiple sclerosis, enrolled in a pregnancy study. CDR3 sequence reads: CASSSWDRVNEKLFF. In DNA, the CDR3 is TGTGCCAGCAGCTCCTGGGACAGGGTTAATGAAAAACTGTTTTTT.